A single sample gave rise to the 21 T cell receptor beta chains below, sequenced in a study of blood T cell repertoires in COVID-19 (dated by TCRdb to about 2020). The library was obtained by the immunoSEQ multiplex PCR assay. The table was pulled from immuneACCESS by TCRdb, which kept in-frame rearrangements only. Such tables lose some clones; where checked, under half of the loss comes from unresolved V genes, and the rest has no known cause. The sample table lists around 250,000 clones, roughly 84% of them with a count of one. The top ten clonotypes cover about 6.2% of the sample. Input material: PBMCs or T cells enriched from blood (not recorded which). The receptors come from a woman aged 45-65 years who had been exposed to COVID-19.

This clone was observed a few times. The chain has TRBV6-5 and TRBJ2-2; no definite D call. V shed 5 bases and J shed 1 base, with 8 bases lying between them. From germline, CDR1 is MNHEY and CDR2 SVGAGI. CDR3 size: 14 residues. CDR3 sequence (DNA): TGTGCCAGCAGTCCGACTTGGAACACCGGGGAGCTGTTTTTT. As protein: CASSPTWNTGELFF.

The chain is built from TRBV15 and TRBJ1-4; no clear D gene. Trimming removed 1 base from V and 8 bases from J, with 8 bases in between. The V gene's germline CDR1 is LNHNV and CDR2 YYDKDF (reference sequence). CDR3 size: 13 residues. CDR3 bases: TGTGCCACCAGCAGAGGGAACGGGGAAAAACTGTTTTTT. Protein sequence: CATSRGNGEKLFF. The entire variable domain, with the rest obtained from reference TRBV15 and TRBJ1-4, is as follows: DAMVIQNPRYQVTQFGKPVTLSCSQTLNHNVMYWYQQKSSQAPKLLFHYYDKDFNNEADTPDNFQSRRPNTSFCFLDIRSPGLGDTAMYLCATSRGNGEKLFFGSGTQLSVL.

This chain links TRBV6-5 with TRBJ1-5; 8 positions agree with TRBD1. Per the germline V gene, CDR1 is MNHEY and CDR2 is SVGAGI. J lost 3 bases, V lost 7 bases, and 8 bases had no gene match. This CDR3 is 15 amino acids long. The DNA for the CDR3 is TGTGCCAGCACCCCCCGGACAGGGAACAATCAGCCCCAGCATTTT. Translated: CASTPRTGNNQPQHF.

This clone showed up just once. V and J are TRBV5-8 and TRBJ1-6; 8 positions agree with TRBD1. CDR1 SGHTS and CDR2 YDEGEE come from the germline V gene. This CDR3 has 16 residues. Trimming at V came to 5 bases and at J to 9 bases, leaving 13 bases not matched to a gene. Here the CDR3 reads CASRWYSGQAPSPLHF. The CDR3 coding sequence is TGTGCCAGCAGGTGGTATTCGGGACAGGCCCCTTCACCCCTCCACTTT.

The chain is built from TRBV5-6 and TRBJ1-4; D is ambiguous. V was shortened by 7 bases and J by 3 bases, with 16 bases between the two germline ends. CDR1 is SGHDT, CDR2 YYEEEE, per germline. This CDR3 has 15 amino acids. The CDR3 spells CASSAGRRPNEKLFF. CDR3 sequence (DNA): TGTGCCAGCTCCGCGGGGAGGCGCCCTAATGAAAAACTGTTTTTT.

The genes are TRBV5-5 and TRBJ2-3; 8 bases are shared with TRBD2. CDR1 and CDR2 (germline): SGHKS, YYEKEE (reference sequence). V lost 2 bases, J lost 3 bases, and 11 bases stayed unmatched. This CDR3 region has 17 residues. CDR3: CASSFFGGAPETDTQYF. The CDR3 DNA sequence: TGTGCCAGCAGCTTTTTCGGGGGGGCCCCAGAGACAGATACGCAGTATTTT.

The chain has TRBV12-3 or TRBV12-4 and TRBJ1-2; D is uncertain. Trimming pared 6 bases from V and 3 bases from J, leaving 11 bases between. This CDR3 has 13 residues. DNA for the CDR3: TGTGCCAGCAGCCGGGTCCTAGACTATGGCTACACCTTC. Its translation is CASSRVLDYGYTF.

CDR3 region: CASSIGGDSHYEQYF. As DNA, the CDR3 is TGTGCCAGTAGTATAGGGGGGGACAGCCACTACGAGCAGTACTTC. The chain couples TRBV19 to TRBJ2-7, with D possibly TRBD1 on 7 matching bases. The length of the CDR3 is 15 residues. The V gene lost 1 base and the J gene lost 3 bases, with 13 bases spanning the gap. Germline V lookup: CDR1 LNHDA, CDR2 SQIVND (reference sequence).

CDR3 amino acids: CASSKPRDSRNYEQYF. CDR3 DNA: TGTGCCAGCAGCAAACCTCGGGACAGCCGGAACTACGAGCAGTACTTC. The chain has TRBV21-1 and TRBJ2-7; the table names TRBD1, a call not compared with the DNA. TRBV21-1 is an annotated pseudogene. This CDR3 region has 16 residues.

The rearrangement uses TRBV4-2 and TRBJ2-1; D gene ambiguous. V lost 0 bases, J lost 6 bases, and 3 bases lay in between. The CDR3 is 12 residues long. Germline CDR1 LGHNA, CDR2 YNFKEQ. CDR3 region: CASSQEANEQFF. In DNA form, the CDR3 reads TGTGCCAGCAGCCAAGAGGCCAATGAGCAGTTCTTC.

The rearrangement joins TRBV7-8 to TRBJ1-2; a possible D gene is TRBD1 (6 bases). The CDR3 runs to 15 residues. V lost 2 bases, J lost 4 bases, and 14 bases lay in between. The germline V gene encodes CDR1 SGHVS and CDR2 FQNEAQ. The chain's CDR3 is CASSLTRTESYGYTF. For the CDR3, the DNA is TGTGCCAGCAGCTTAACAAGGACAGAATCCTATGGCTACACCTTC.

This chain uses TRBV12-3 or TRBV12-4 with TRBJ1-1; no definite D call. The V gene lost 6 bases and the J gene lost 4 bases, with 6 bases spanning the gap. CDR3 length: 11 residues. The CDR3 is CASRSGTEAFF. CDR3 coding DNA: TGTGCCAGCAGGTCGGGCACTGAAGCTTTCTTT.

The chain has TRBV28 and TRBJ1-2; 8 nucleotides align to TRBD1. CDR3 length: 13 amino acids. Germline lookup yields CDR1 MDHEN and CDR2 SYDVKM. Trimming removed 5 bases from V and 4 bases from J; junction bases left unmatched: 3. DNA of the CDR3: TGTGCCAGCAGTGGGGACAGGATCTATGGCTACACCTTC. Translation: CASSGDRIYGYTF.

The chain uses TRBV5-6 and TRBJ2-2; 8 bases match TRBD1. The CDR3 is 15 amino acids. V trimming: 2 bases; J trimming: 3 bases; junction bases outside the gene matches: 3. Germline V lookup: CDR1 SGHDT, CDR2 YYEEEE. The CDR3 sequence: CASSLRTGHTGELFF. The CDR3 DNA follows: TGTGCCAGCAGCTTAAGGACAGGGCACACCGGGGAGCTGTTTTTT.

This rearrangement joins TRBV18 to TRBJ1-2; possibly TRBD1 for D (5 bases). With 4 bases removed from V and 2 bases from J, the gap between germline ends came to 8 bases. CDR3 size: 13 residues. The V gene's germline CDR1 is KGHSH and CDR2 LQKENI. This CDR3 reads CASSQDRNYGYTF. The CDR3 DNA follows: TGTGCCAGCTCACAAGACAGAAACTATGGCTACACCTTC.

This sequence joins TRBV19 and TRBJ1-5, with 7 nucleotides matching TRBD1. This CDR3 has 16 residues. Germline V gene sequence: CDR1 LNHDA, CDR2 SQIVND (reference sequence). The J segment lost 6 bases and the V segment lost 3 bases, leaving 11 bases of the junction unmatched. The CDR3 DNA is TGTGCCAGTAGTATTGAGGGGGCGCGTATTTCTCAGCCCCAGCATTTT. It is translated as CASSIEGARISQPQHF.

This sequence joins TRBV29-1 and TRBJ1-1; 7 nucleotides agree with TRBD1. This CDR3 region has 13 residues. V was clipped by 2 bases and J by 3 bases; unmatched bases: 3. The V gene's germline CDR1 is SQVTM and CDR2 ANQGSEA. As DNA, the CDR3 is TGCAGCGTTGAAAAAGGGGGCTACACTGAAGCTTTCTTT. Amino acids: CSVEKGGYTEAFF.

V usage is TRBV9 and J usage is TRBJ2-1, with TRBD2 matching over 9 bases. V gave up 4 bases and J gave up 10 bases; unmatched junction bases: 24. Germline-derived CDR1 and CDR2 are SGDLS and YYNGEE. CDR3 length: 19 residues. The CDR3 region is CASSPRRSGGYIPPGEQFF. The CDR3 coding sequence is TGTGCCAGCAGCCCCCGTAGGAGCGGGGGGTACATACCCCCAGGGGAGCAGTTCTTC.

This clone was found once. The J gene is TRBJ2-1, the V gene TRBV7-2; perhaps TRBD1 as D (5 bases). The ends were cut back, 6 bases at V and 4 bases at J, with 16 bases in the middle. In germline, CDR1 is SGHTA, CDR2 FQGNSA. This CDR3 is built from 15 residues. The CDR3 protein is CASRESWGGYNEQFF. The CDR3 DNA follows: TGTGCCAGCAGGGAATCATGGGGCGGTTACAATGAGCAGTTCTTC.

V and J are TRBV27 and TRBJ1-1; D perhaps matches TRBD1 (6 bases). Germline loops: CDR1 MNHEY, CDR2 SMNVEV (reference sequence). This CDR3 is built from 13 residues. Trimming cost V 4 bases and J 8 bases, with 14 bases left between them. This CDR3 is CASSSGTLLEAFF. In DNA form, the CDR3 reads TGTGCCAGCAGTTCAGGGACACTACTAGAAGCTTTCTTT.

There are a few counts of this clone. CDR3 nucleotide sequence: TGTGCCAGCAGTTCATGGAGCAATGAGCAGTTCTTC. Its protein is CASSSWSNEQFF. The rearrangement links TRBV6-4 to TRBJ2-1; D unresolved. The CDR3 consists of 12 residues. The V and J ends lost 5 bases and 6 bases respectively, with 8 bases between them. The germline CDR1 and CDR2 sequences are MRHNA and SNTAGT.